This TCR beta chain was sequenced for a study of blood T cell repertoires in COVID-19. Looking at the study overall: Collection of acute and convalescent COVID-19 samples took place in the United States, Italy and Spain. Sources were T cells, B-cell-depleted T cells, or PBMCs; the material itself was cDNA or gDNA.

The CDR3 extends over 14 amino acids. In germline, CDR1 is SGHAT, CDR2 FQNNGV. Trimming took off 4 bases at V and 2 bases at J, with 9 bases between the two ends. In Seattle, patients joined the study during active infection and were tracked longitudinally. The assay was immunoSEQ multiplex PCR, and TCRdb's table has in-frame clones only and misses some. The sample has hundreds of thousands of clones, about 91% seen once. The sample consisted of peripheral blood. The rearrangement uses TRBV11-2 and TRBJ1-3; unclear D gene. The source of this sequence is a young woman with COVID-19, enrolled during active disease. The CDR3 spells CASSSPVAGNTIYF. Written as DNA, the CDR3 is TGTGCCAGCAGCTCCCCAGTCGCTGGAAACACCATATATTTT.